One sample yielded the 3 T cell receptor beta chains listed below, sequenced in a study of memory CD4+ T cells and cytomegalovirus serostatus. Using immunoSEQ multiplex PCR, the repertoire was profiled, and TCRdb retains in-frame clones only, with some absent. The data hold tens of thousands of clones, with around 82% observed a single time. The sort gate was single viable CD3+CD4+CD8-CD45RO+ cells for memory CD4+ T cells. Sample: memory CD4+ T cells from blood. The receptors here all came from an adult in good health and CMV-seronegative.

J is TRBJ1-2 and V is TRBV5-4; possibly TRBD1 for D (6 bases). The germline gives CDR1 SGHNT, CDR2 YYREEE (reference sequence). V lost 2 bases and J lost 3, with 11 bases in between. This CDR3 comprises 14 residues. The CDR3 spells CASSFSAGDYGYTF. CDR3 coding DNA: TGTGCCAGCAGCTTCTCGGCAGGGGACTATGGCTACACCTTC.

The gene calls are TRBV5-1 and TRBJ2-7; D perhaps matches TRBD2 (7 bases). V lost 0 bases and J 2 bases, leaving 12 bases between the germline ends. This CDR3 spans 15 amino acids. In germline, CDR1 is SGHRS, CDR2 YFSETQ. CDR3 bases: TGCGCCAGCAGCTTGGCCGCGGGGGCTACCTACGAGCAGTACTTC. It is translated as CASSLAAGATYEQYF.

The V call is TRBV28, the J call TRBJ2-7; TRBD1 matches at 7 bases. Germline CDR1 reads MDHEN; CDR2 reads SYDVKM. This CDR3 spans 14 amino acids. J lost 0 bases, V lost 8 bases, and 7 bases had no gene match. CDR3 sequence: CASEGQPNSYEQYF. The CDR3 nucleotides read TGTGCCAGCGAGGGACAGCCAAACTCCTACGAGCAGTACTTC.